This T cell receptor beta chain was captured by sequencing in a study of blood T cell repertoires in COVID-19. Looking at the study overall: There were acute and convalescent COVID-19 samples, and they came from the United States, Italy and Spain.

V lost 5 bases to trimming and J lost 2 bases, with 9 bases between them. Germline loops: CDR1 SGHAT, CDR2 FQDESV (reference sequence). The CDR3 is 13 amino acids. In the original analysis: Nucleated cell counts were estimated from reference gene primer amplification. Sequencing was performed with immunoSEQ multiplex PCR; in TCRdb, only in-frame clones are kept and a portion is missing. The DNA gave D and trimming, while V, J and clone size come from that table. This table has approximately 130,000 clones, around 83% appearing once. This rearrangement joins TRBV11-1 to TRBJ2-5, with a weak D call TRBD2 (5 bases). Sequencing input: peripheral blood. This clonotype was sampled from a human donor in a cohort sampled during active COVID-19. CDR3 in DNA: TGTGCCAGCAGCGACGGGAATCAAGAGACCCAGTACTTC. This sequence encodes CASSDGNQETQYF.